These 15 T cell receptor beta chains were all obtained from the same sample, sequenced in a study of blood T cells in healthy people across ages. Then a second PCR, running about 6 to 11 cycles, was carried out with a sample-barcoded 5' primer and a J-beta primer mix. TCRdb called the 5' RACE reads again in MiXCR, with one record for every CDR3 protein. The sample holds about 1,400,000 distinct CDR3 sequences, 59% seen once. Sequenced: blood. Receptor source: a man between 18 and 29 years old in good health.

The sample holds one count of this clonotype. This sequence joins TRBV28 and TRBJ2-5; D remains ambiguous. Trimming stripped 4 bases from V and 11 bases from J, with 17 bases between. The CDR3 sequence is 13 residues long. The V gene's germline CDR1 is MDHEN and CDR2 SYDVKM. The CDR3 protein is CASSYSPTREQYF. In nucleotides, the CDR3 is TGTGCCAGCAGTTACTCCCCGACTCGAGAGCAGTACTTC.

The gene calls are TRBV5-1 and TRBJ1-6; D uncertain. This CDR3 has 14 residues. Germline-derived CDR1 and CDR2 are SGHRS and YFSETQ. With 4 bases removed from V and 8 bases from J, the gap between germline ends came to 13 bases. The CDR3 reads CASSPGDGYSPLHF. CDR3 nucleotides: TGCGCCAGCAGCCCCGGCGACGGATATTCACCCCTCCACTTT.

The chain employs TRBV6-6 and TRBJ2-4; D is undetermined. The J call may be mistaken, given a closer DNA end match to TRBJ2-7. The CDR3 is made up of 13 amino acids. CDR1 is MNHNY, CDR2 SVGAGI, per germline (reference sequence). As DNA, the CDR3 is TGTGCCAGCAGTGACCTCGTTTTTTACGAGCAGTACTTC. Protein product: CASSDLVFYEQYF.

This clonotype was detected only once. The rearrangement links TRBV2 to TRBJ2-1; D possibly corresponds to TRBD1 (6 bases). The J call could be wrong; TRBJ2-7 is a better fit for the DNA end. The CDR3 totals 14 residues. Germline V gene sequence: CDR1 SNHLY, CDR2 FYNNEI. This CDR3 reads CASRIPAGVGEQYF. The CDR3 nucleotides read TGTGCCAGCAGAATCCCCGCAGGGGTGGGTGAGCAGTACTTC.

The V and J genes are TRBV6-5 and TRBJ2-1; 7 bases fit TRBD2. This CDR3 is 12 amino acids long. Germline V gene lookup returns CDR1 MNHEY and CDR2 SVGAGI. Losses at the gene ends were 6 bases for V and 10 bases for J; bases not matched to a gene: 6. CDR3 protein: CASRLDSGEQFF. The DNA for the CDR3 is TGTGCCAGCAGACTAGATAGCGGGGAGCAGTTCTTC.

This clonotype was counted between two and nine times. This chain links TRBV3-1 with TRBJ2-4; TRBD2 matches 8 bases. The DNA end favors TRBJ2-7, so the J call may be wrong. CDR1 LGHDT and CDR2 YNNKEL come from the germline V gene (reference sequence). This CDR3 has 13 residues. CDR3 amino acids: CASSRAGGDEQYF. DNA of the CDR3: TGTGCCAGCAGCCGGGCGGGGGGCGACGAGCAGTACTTC.

This chain links TRBV7-9 with TRBJ2-7, with TRBD2 as a possible D gene (7 bases). V was pared by 3 bases and J by 0 bases, with 18 bases between. The CDR3 contains 17 residues. Germline V gene data show CDR1 as SEHNR and CDR2 as FQNEAQ (reference sequence). The CDR3 DNA sequence: TGTGCCAGCAGCTTCCAATGGGGGCGGGAGTCCTCCTACGAGCAGTACTTC. Protein sequence: CASSFQWGRESSYEQYF.

The rearrangement links TRBV25-1 to TRBJ2-1; 9 positions agree with TRBD2. CDR1 is MGHDK and CDR2 is SYGVNS in the germline V gene. After removal of 3 bases from V and 5 bases from J, the junction contained 8 bases not matched to a gene. CDR3 length: 16 amino acids. Written as DNA, the CDR3 is TGTGCCAGCAGTGAGGGGTTCGGCGGGGGGGACAATGAGCAGTTCTTC. The encoded protein is CASSEGFGGGDNEQFF.

The table lists this clonotype with a few counts. The V and J genes are TRBV4-1 and TRBJ2-5; D is possibly TRBD2 (6 bases). The J call is doubtful: the DNA matches TRBJ2-7 better. This CDR3 region has 14 residues. Germline V gives CDR1 MGHRA, CDR2 YSYEKL. DNA of the CDR3: TGCGCCAGCAGCCAGCGACTCGGGAGCCACGAGCAGTACTTC. It translates to CASSQRLGSHEQYF.

This clonotype was counted only a few times. J is TRBJ2-7 and V is TRBV12-3 or TRBV12-4; maybe TRBD1 (6 bases). The CDR3 totals 14 residues. V lost 6 bases and J lost 2, with 14 bases in between. CDR3 in DNA: TGTGCCAGCAGGCGCCGGGACAACACCTACGAGCAGTACTTC. Residues: CASRRRDNTYEQYF.

The chain has TRBV19 and TRBJ1-2; a possible D gene is TRBD1 (5 bases). The CDR3 runs 12 residues. CDR1 and CDR2 from the germline V gene are LNHDA and SQIVND (reference sequence). V lost 1 base, J lost 7 bases, and 7 bases lay in between. CDR3 amino acids: CASSIGGAGYTF. The CDR3 DNA reads as TGTGCCAGTAGTATAGGAGGGGCTGGCTACACCTTC.

The genes are TRBV20-1 and TRBJ2-3; D possibly corresponds to TRBD2 (5 bases). The CDR3 runs 15 residues. CDR1 and CDR2 (germline): DFQATT, SNEGSKA (reference sequence). Trimming took 3 bases from V and 3 from J, leaving 16 bases between them. The CDR3 DNA follows: TGCAGTGCTAGTGGTGGGAGAGGATTGACAGATACGCAGTATTTT. Residues: CSASGGRGLTDTQYF.

The rearrangement uses TRBV20-1 and TRBJ2-6; tentatively, D is TRBD1 or TRBD2 (7 bases each). The V gene's germline CDR1 is DFQATT and CDR2 SNEGSKA (reference sequence). Trimming took 3 bases from V and 0 from J, leaving 15 bases between them. CDR3 length: 17 amino acids. The CDR3 loop is CSASRGGLNSGANVLTF. The CDR3 coding sequence is TGCAGTGCTAGCAGGGGGGGGCTGAACTCTGGGGCCAACGTCCTGACTTTC.

This clonotype appeared a few times. The chain combines TRBV7-2 with TRBJ1-6, with D perhaps matching TRBD1 (5 bases). The germline V and J ends were trimmed by 5 bases and 5 bases, with 13 bases remaining between them. CDR3 length: 15 residues. Germline CDR1 SGHTA, CDR2 FQGNSA. In DNA, the CDR3 is TGTGCCAGCAGCCCGGGGGGAGGGAATAATTCACCCCTCCACTTT. It is translated as CASSPGGGNNSPLHF.

A few counts support this clonotype. This chain joins TRBV2 and TRBJ2-1; 11 bases map to TRBD2. Germline values: CDR1 SNHLY, CDR2 FYNNEI. The trim removed 2 bases at V and 9 bases at J, leaving 3 bases unmatched. The CDR3 runs to 14 residues. CDR3 in DNA: TGTGCCAGCAGTGAAACTAGCGGGAGTAGTGAGCAGTTCTTC. Translated, it gives CASSETSGSSEQFF.